These T cell receptor beta chains were read from a single sample in a study of blood T cells in healthy people across ages. TCRdb called the 5' RACE reads again in MiXCR, with one record for every CDR3 protein. The profile shows around 800,000 distinct CDR3 sequences, approximately 44% of them singletons. Sequenced material: blood. The receptors originated from a man aged 60 to 75 in good health. CDR3s include the opening cysteine and the closing phenylalanine or tryptophan. The D gene is left open where the match is weak. Clone size appears in some rows only: once, few, many, or a class for an expanded clone.

V gene	clone size	D gene	J gene	CDR3 DNA	CDR3 protein
TRBV6-5	NA	TRBD1	TRBJ1-6	TGTGCCAGCGCAGGACAGGGTCGGGGTAATCCACCCCTCCACTTT	CASAGQGRGNPPLHF
TRBV14	NA	TRBD1	TRBJ2-3	TGTGCCAGCAGCTCCGCCGGGACAGAAACAGATACGCAGTATTTT	CASSSAGTETDTQYF
TRBV6-5	NA	NA	TRBJ1-5	TGTGCCAGCCGTGGCAGGGTCGGTCAGCCCCAGCATTTT	CASRGRVGQPQHF
TRBV6-2/TRBV6-3	NA	TRBD1	TRBJ2-1	TGTGCCAGCAGTTACTGGGACAGACCCCACAATGAGCAGTTCTTC	CASSYWDRPHNEQFF
TRBV12-3/TRBV12-4	NA	TRBD1	TRBJ2-1	TGTGCCAGCAGTTTAGGGGACAGGGTAGTTGAGCAGTTCTTC	CASSLGDRVVEQFF
TRBV20-1	few	TRBD2	TRBJ2-3	TGCAGTGCTAGTAGCGGGGGCTACACAGATACGCAGTATTTT	CSASSGGYTDTQYF
TRBV18	few	TRBD2	TRBJ2-1	TGTGCCAGCTCACCACGATCTAGCGGGAGCAATGAGCAGTTCTTC	CASSPRSSGSNEQFF
TRBV4-3	few	NA	TRBJ2-7	TGCGCCAGCAGCCAAGACAGGACACCCACCTACGAGCAGTACTTC	CASSQDRTPTYEQYF
TRBV2	few	NA	TRBJ2-7	TGTGCCAGCAGTGAAGGTGTGTCCTACGAGCAGTACTTC	CASSEGVSYEQYF
TRBV29-1	few	NA	TRBJ1-5	TGCAGCGTACAATACGGACTTAATCAGCCCCAGCATTTT	CSVQYGLNQPQHF
TRBV20-1	few	NA	TRBJ2-4	TGCAGTAGGGGGGAGCTAGCCAAAAACATTCAGTACTTC	CSRGELAKNIQYF
TRBV11-3	few	TRBD1	TRBJ1-1	TGTGCCAGCAGCTTGATGACAGGGGTGAACACTGAAGCTTTCTTT	CASSLMTGVNTEAFF
TRBV29-1	NA	NA	TRBJ1-1	TGCAGCGTGGGGGCTGGGGTAGTTTTCTTT	CSVGAGVVFF
TRBV3-1	few	TRBD1	TRBJ1-2	TGTGCCAGCAGCCAAGTCGCGGGACAGACGTTCTGCACCTTC	CASSQVAGQTFCTF
TRBV6-2/TRBV6-3	NA	NA	TRBJ1-2	TGTGCCAGCAGTTACCCTCAACAGCGATATGGCTACACCTTC	CASSYPQQRYGYTF
TRBV12-3/TRBV12-4	NA	TRBD1	TRBJ2-7	TGTGCCAGCAGTCCCGGGACAGGGACATTTGAGACTCAGTACTTC	CASSPGTGTFETQYF
TRBV4-1	few	NA	TRBJ2-5	TGCGCCAGCAGCCCAACCGGACAGAACCAAGAGACCCAGTACTTC	CASSPTGQNQETQYF
TRBV4-1	few	TRBD1	TRBJ1-5	TGCGCCAGCAGCCAGGGGACAGTTAGCAATCAGCCCCAGCATTTT	CASSQGTVSNQPQHF
TRBV18	NA	NA	TRBJ2-6	TGTGCCAGCTCATTCGGGCGGGCTGGGGCCAACGTCCTGACTTTC	CASSFGRAGANVLTF
TRBV20-1	few	NA	TRBJ2-3	TGCAGTGCTAGAAAGTGGCTAGTCACAGATACGCAGTATTTT	CSARKWLVTDTQYF
TRBV5-1	NA	NA	TRBJ2-1	TGCGCCAGCAGCTTGCCAAGCACGTCCGAGCAGTTCTTC	CASSLPSTSEQFF
TRBV5-1	NA	TRBD1	TRBJ2-3	TGCGCCAGCAGCTTGACGGGACAGACATACACAGATACGCAGTATTTT	CASSLTGQTYTDTQYF
TRBV29-1	many	NA	TRBJ2-7	TGCAGCGTCGTCGAGTACGAGCAGTACTTC	CSVVEYEQYF
TRBV6-5	once	NA	TRBJ2-6	TGTGCCAGCAGAGAAGCAGGGGTCCGCATCCTGACTTTC	CASREAGVRILTF
TRBV20-1	few	TRBD1	TRBJ1-2	TGCAGTGCTAAGGGGGCGGGAGGCTACACCTTC	CSAKGAGGYTF
TRBV10-2	few	TRBD2	TRBJ2-1	TGCGCCAGCACCGTAGCGGGGGTAAGGGGTGAGCAGTTCTTC	CASTVAGVRGEQFF
TRBV28	few	TRBD2	TRBJ2-7	TGTGCCAGCAGTGGGGGGACTAGCTTCGCCTACGAGCAGTACTTC	CASSGGTSFAYEQYF
TRBV5-1	NA	TRBD1	TRBJ2-5	TGCGCCAGCAGCTTGAGGGGGCAAATCCAAGAGACCCAGTACTTC	CASSLRGQIQETQYF
TRBV27	many	TRBD1	TRBJ2-7	TGTGCCAGCAGACTCGGACAGGGCTACGAGCAGTACTTC	CASRLGQGYEQYF
TRBV6-5	few	NA	TRBJ2-7	TGTGCCAGCAGTTACTCGGGGTGGGGGTCCTACGAGCAGTACTTC	CASSYSGWGSYEQYF
TRBV3-1	few	NA	TRBJ2-1	TGTGCCAGCAGCCCCACCCGGATCGACAATGAGCAGTTCTTC	CASSPTRIDNEQFF
TRBV3-1	few	NA	TRBJ2-6	TGTGCCAGCAGCCAAGCTGATGGGGCCAACGTCCTGACTTTC	CASSQADGANVLTF
TRBV20-1	NA	TRBD1	TRBJ1-6	TGCAGTGCCCGTTCCTTTAGTGCAGGGGGCTATAATTCACCCCTCCACTTT	CSARSFSAGGYNSPLHF
TRBV4-1	once	TRBD1	TRBJ1-4	TGCGCCAGCAGCTTCCCCGGGACAGGGATGCGAAAACTGTTTTTT	CASSFPGTGMRKLFF
TRBV6-2/TRBV6-3	NA	NA	TRBJ1-5	TGTGCCAGCAGTTACTCGGGGGATAGTAATCAGCCCCAGCATTTT	CASSYSGDSNQPQHF
TRBV10-3	NA	NA	TRBJ2-5	TGTGCCATCAGTGCCACACATGAAGAGACCCAGTACTTC	CAISATHEETQYF
TRBV20-1	NA	TRBD2	TRBJ2-3	TGCAGTACCCAGTATAGCGGGGGGGCCCTCACAGATACGCAGTATTTT	CSTQYSGGALTDTQYF
TRBV20-1	NA	NA	TRBJ2-4	TGCAGTGCTAGAGAGGATCTAGCCAAAAACATTCAGTACTTC	CSAREDLAKNIQYF
TRBV29-1	few	NA	TRBJ2-7	TGCAGCGTTGGCCCGGGACGGCCGATTTACGAGCAGTACTTC	CSVGPGRPIYEQYF
TRBV11-2	NA	TRBD1	TRBJ2-5	TGTGCCAGCAGATCCTCGGGGACAGCCCCTGAGACCCAGTACTTC	CASRSSGTAPETQYF
TRBV10-3	NA	NA	TRBJ1-1	TGTGCCATCAGGGGGGGCGCGGTGAACACTGAAGCTTTCTTT	CAIRGGAVNTEAFF
TRBV27	NA	TRBD1	TRBJ2-7	TGTGCCAGCAGTTTATACGCAGGGGGTTCCTACGAGCAGTACTTC	CASSLYAGGSYEQYF
TRBV6-6	NA	NA	TRBJ1-5	TGTGCCAGCACTAAAGGAGAGATCGGGACCCACAATCAGCCCCAGCATTTT	CASTKGEIGTHNQPQHF
TRBV3-1	NA	NA	TRBJ2-3	TGTGCCAGCAGCCCCTTGACGAACACAGATACGCAGTATTTT	CASSPLTNTDTQYF
TRBV11-1	NA	NA	TRBJ2-1	TGTGCCAGCGGATTGAGTCGGATGGGTGAGCAGTTCTTC	CASGLSRMGEQFF
TRBV20-1	NA	NA	TRBJ2-1	TGCAGTGCTAGACGCCACGGGACTCCGAACAATGAGCAGTTCTTC	CSARRHGTPNNEQFF
TRBV24-1	NA	NA	TRBJ1-1	TGTGCCACCAGTGACCCGGGCCGCTCCGAAGCTTTCTTT	CATSDPGRSEAFF
TRBV7-2	few	NA	TRBJ2-7	TGTGCCAGCAGCGCGACTCGACAGGTCTACGAGCAGTACTTC	CASSATRQVYEQYF
TRBV6-1	NA	TRBD1	TRBJ1-6	TGTGCCAGCAGAGAGGACAGGGTGAGGAATTCACCCCTCCACTTT	CASREDRVRNSPLHF
TRBV24-1	few	NA	TRBJ2-1	TGTGCCACCAGTGAGAGGGGCCTCCCCAACAATGAGCAGTTCTTC	CATSERGLPNNEQFF